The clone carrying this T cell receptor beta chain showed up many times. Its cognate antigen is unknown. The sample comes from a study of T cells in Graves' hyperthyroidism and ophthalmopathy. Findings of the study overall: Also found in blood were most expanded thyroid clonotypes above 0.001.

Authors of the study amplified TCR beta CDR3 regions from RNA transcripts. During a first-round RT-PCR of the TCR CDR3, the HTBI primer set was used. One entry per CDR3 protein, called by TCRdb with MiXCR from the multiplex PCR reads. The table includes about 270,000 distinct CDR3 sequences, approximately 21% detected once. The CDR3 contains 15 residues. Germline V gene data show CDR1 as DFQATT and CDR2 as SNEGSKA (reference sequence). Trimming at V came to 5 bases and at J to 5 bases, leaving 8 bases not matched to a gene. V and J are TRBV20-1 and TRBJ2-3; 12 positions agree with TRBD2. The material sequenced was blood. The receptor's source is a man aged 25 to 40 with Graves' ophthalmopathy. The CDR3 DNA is TGCAGTGCTGAAGAGACTAGCGGGAGTAGAGATACGCAGTATTTT. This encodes CSAEETSGSRDTQYF.